The present TCR beta chain was sequenced within a study of shared clonotypes between healthy human individuals. Across the study: Each donor contributed plates that comprised three CD4 naive, three CD4 memory, two CD8 naive and one CD8 memory.

General study points: Naive CD4 clonotypes overlapped across a few donors at roughly 5.1%. Larger estimated richness was generally seen in naive subsets than in memory subsets.

Naive CD8 cells lacked CD45RO and underwent positive selection for CCR7, leaving out terminally differentiated effector memory CD45RA+ cells. The CDR3 runs to 15 residues. Germline V gives CDR1 ENHRY, CDR2 SYGVKD. The V end was cut by 2 bases, the J end by 2 bases, with 9 bases between. Sorted subsets were amplified in replicate PCRs using about 210 ng DNA, 25,000 to 30,000 T cell genomes. Using immunoSEQ multiplex PCR, the repertoire was profiled, and TCRdb retains in-frame clones only, with some absent. The profile shows more than 2 million clones, approximately 92% of them singletons. As regards this clone: Its target is not known.

Sequencing used naive CD8+ T cells from PBMCs. This chain connects TRBV10-3 to TRBJ1-4, with D unclear. The clonotype originates from a man between 18 and 35 years old in good health. Some clones in this sample may be carry-over from other donors' samples. CDR3 DNA sequence: TGTGCCATCAGTGAGAATTGGCAGACTAATGAAAAACTGTTTTTT. Amino acids: CAISENWQTNEKLFF.